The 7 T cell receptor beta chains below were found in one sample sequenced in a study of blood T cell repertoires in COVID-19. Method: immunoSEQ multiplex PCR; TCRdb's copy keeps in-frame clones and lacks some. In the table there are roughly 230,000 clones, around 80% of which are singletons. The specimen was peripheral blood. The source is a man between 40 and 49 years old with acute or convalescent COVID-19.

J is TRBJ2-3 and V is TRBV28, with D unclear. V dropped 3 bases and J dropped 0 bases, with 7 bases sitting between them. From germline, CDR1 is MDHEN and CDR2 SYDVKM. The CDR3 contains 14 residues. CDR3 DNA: TGTGCCAGCAGTTTTCAGTCTAGCACAGATACGCAGTATTTT. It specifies CASSFQSSTDTQYF.

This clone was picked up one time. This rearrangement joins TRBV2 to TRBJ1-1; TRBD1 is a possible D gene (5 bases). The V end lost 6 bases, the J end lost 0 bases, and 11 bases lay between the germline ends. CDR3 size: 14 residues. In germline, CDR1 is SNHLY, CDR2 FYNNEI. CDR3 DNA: TGTGCCAGCAGCCAACAAGGGGTGAACACTGAAGCTTTCTTT. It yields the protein CASSQQGVNTEAFF.

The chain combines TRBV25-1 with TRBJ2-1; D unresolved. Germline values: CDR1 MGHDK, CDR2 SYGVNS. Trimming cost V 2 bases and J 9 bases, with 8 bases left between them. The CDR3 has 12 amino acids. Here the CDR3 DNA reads TGTGCCAGCAGTGAAGAAGTCGGTGAGCAGTTCTTC. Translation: CASSEEVGEQFF.

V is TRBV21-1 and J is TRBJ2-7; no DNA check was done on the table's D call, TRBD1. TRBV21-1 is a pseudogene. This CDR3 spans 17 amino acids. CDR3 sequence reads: CASSKVVRDRQTYEQYF. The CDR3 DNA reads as TGTGCCAGCAGCAAAGTCGTCCGGGACAGACAAACCTACGAGCAGTACTTC.

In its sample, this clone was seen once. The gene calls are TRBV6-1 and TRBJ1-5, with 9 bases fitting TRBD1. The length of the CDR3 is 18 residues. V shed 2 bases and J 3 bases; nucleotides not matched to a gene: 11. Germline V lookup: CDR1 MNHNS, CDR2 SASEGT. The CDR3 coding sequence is TGTGCCAGCAGTGAATTTACAGGGGGCCCTTTTACCAATCAGCCCCAGCATTTT. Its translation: CASSEFTGGPFTNQPQHF.

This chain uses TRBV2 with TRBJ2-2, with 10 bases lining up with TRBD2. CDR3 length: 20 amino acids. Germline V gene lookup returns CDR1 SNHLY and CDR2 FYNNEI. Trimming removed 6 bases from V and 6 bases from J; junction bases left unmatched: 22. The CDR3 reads CASRLYYTSGIPEGAGELFF. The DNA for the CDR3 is TGTGCCAGCAGATTGTACTATACTAGCGGGATCCCAGAAGGGGCCGGGGAGCTGTTTTTT.

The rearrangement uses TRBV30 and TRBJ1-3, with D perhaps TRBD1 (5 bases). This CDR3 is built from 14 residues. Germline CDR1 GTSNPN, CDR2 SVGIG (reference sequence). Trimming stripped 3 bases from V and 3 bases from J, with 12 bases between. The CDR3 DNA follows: TGTGCCTGGAGATTCCAGGGTTTTGGAAACACCATATATTTT. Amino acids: CAWRFQGFGNTIYF.